These 8 T cell receptor beta chains came from one sample sequenced in a study of cytomegalovirus exposure and HLA in healthy donors. The PCR used 60 Vbeta and 13 Jbeta primers. The assay was immunoSEQ multiplex PCR, and TCRdb's table has in-frame clones only and misses some. There are approximately 190,000 clones in the sample; about 85% occur only once, and 3% to 4.5% lies in the top ten. The sequenced sample was PBMCs. The receptors shown here come from a man aged 45-60 years in good health and CMV-seronegative.

The chain uses TRBV10-2 and TRBJ1-2; a possible D gene is TRBD1 (6 bases). Trimming removed 9 bases at V and 4 bases at J, with 18 bases between. The CDR3 spans 14 residues. Germline lookup yields CDR1 WSHSY and CDR2 SAAADI. CDR3 sequence (DNA): TGCGCCAGTTATGATCCGGGACACATCTATGGCTACACCTTC. Translated, it gives CASYDPGHIYGYTF.

V and J are TRBV27 and TRBJ1-5; 7 bases align to TRBD1. The CDR3 runs to 14 residues. Germline CDR1 MNHEY, CDR2 SMNVEV (reference sequence). Germline trimming cut 3 bases from V and 4 bases from J; bases unmatched to any gene: 3. The DNA of the CDR3 is TGTGCCAGCAGTTTTGAACAGGGGAATCAGCCCCAGCATTTT. Protein sequence: CASSFEQGNQPQHF.

The chain employs TRBV6-1 and TRBJ2-1, with unresolved D. Germline V gene sequence: CDR1 MNHNS, CDR2 SASEGT. CDR3 size: 12 residues. V lost 5 bases and J lost 8, with 10 bases in between. DNA of the CDR3: TGTGCCAGCAGTCAGCTTAGCTATGAGCAGTTCTTC. This codes for CASSQLSYEQFF.

This clone turned up a few times. The rearrangement joins TRBV5-1 to TRBJ2-6; 8 bases agree with TRBD1. The CDR3 has 18 residues. Germline CDR1 SGHRS, CDR2 YFSETQ. V gave up 0 bases and J gave up 0 bases; unmatched junction bases: 5. This CDR3 reads CASSLVWTGSSGANVLTF. The DNA for the CDR3 is TGCGCCAGCAGCTTGGTGTGGACAGGGAGCTCTGGGGCCAACGTCCTGACTTTC.

A word on this clone: One end of the junction does not line up with germline, which may come from a read error. The V gene is TRBV7-9, the J gene TRBJ1-4, with 7 positions matching TRBD1. Germline CDR1 reads SEHNR; CDR2 reads FQNEAQ (reference sequence). The CDR3 covers 15 residues. The CDR3 sequence: CSSSQQTGSSEKLFF. The CDR3 DNA reads TGTTCCAGCAGCCAGCAGACAGGGTCTAGCGAAAAACTGTTTTTT.

This chain joins TRBV7-8 and TRBJ1-4; D is possibly TRBD1 (5 bases). Germline CDR1 and CDR2: SGHVS and FQNEAQ. The CDR3 length is 15 residues. Trimming took off 0 bases at V and 5 bases at J, with 10 bases between the two ends. As DNA, the CDR3 is TGTGCCAGCAGCTTAGCAGACAGCTCCAATGAAAAACTGTTTTTT. Protein product: CASSLADSSNEKLFF.

V is TRBV18 and J is TRBJ1-5; 8 nucleotides agree with TRBD1. V dropped 0 bases and J dropped 6; count of bases not matched to a gene: 7. The germline gives CDR1 KGHSH, CDR2 LQKENI. The CDR3 is made up of 16 amino acids. The chain's CDR3 is CASSPPTGAHGQPQHF. The CDR3 DNA reads TGTGCCAGCTCACCACCGACAGGGGCCCACGGTCAGCCCCAGCATTTT.

The rearrangement uses TRBV10-3 and TRBJ2-7; D perhaps matches TRBD2 (5 bases). The CDR3 has 15 amino acids. Germline V CDR1 and CDR2: ENHRY, SYGVKD. V was clipped by 4 bases and J by 0 bases, with 13 bases between them. The CDR3, as DNA: TGTGCCATCAGTGGAGTGCGCGGGTCCTCCTACGAGCAGTACTTC. Its protein product is CAISGVRGSSYEQYF.